The T cell receptor beta chain under discussion was sequenced for a study of CD8 T cells in ankylosing spondylitis. The CDR3 is 13 residues long. Germline CDR1 is MNHEY and CDR2 is SMNVEV (reference sequence). V lost 3 bases to trimming and J lost 7 bases, with 10 bases between them. It was by quantitative 5'-RACE with molecular barcodes that TCR beta libraries were made. One entry per CDR3 protein results from TCRdb running MiXCR on the 5' RACE reads. The table lists roughly 280,000 distinct CDR3 sequences, about 20% of them singletons, with 7.5% to 9% in the top ten. The study, taken as a whole, reports: What appeared characteristic of ankylosing spondylitis blood was a TCR beta motif of eight or nine highly homologous variants.

This clonotype has only a few counts. Its antigen remains unknown. The source of this sequence is a male donor with ankylosing spondylitis or in good health (not recorded which). V usage is TRBV27 and J usage is TRBJ1-5; D gene unclear. The sample consisted of blood, either unsorted or a sorted T cell fraction (not recorded which). The CDR3 reads CASSLPRGQPQHF. CDR3 coding DNA: TGTGCCAGCAGTTTGCCCCGTGGGCAGCCCCAGCATTTT.